The clone carrying this TCR beta chain was observed a single time. These data come from a study of blood T cell repertoires in COVID-19. Across the whole study: From the United States, Italy and Spain came samples of acute and convalescent COVID-19. The cDNA or gDNA used as material had been derived from T cells, B-cell-depleted T cells, or PBMCs.

How the authors handled the data: Researchers report that nucleated cell counts were estimated from reference gene primer amplification. Only in-frame clones appear in the TCRdb table, and some are missing; sequencing was by immunoSEQ multiplex PCR. The V and J calls and clone size come from that table; D and trimming were worked out from the DNA. Of roughly 130,000 clones listed, about 80% were seen once; the top ten hold 12%. Trimming cost V 6 bases and J 8 bases, with 10 bases left between them. Germline-derived CDR1 and CDR2 are DFQATT and SNEGSKA (reference sequence). There are 11 residues in the CDR3.

The sequencing sample was made of peripheral blood. This chain links TRBV20-1 with TRBJ1-4, with D perhaps matching TRBD1 (5 bases). The clonotype was recovered from a woman aged 55-75 years with acute or convalescent COVID-19. Here the CDR3 reads CSARKGEKLFF. The DNA of the CDR3 is TGCAGTGCCCGGAAGGGGGAAAAACTGTTTTTT.